A single sample gave rise to the 27 T cell receptor beta chains below, sequenced in a study of blood T cells in healthy people across ages. Together with a sample-barcoded 5' primer, a J-beta primer mix was included in a second PCR lasting about 6 to 11 cycles. TCRdb reanalysed the 5' RACE reads using MiXCR and keeps one entry per CDR3 protein. The table has some 730,000 distinct CDR3 sequences, about 20% seen once; the top ten hold roughly 22%. Input material: blood. These receptors were taken from a man between 65 and 80 years old in good health.

The V gene is TRBV20-1, the J gene TRBJ2-1; 10 bases agree with TRBD1. The end of the DNA aligns better with TRBJ2-5, so the J call may be wrong. The V gene's germline CDR1 is DFQATT and CDR2 SNEGSKA (reference sequence). The CDR3 covers 14 residues. The DNA of the CDR3 is TGCAGTGCTCCGAACGGACAGGGGGTCGAGACCCAGTACTTC. Its protein is CSAPNGQGVETQYF.

This clonotype was detected only a few times. This chain joins TRBV20-1 and TRBJ2-7; TRBD2 is a possible D gene (6 bases). There are 14 residues in the CDR3. CDR1 is DFQATT, CDR2 SNEGSKA, per germline (reference sequence). With 3 bases removed from V and 4 bases from J, the gap between germline ends came to 16 bases. Here the CDR3 DNA reads TGCAGTGCTAGTGAGGGACTTCACCGTTACGAGCAGTACTTC. Protein: CSASEGLHRYEQYF.

This clonotype was counted between two and nine times. The genes are TRBV29-1 and TRBJ1-1; the D is unclear. The CDR3 runs 11 residues. Germline-derived CDR1 and CDR2 are SQVTM and ANQGSEA. V lost 7 bases, J lost 8 bases, and 14 bases lay in between. The CDR3 here is CSAGPHREAFF. CDR3 nucleotides: TGCAGCGCCGGACCCCACCGCGAAGCTTTCTTT.

This clonotype occurred a few times. Relative to the germline gene, one junction end is altered; a read error may explain this. The rearrangement uses TRBV5-1 and TRBJ2-5; a weak D match, TRBD1 (5 bases). This CDR3 has 14 residues. Germline V gives CDR1 SGHRS, CDR2 YFSETQ. CDR3 protein: CASSLEGYQETLYF. The CDR3 region has the DNA TGCGCCAGCAGCTTGGAGGGGTACCAAGAGACCCTGTACTTC.

This clonotype has a handful of counts. This chain links TRBV12-5 with TRBJ2-5; 7 bases match TRBD2. The J call may be in error: the DNA end matches TRBJ2-7 better. CDR1 is LGHNT and CDR2 is FRNRAP in the germline V gene. The CDR3 is made up of 17 amino acids. The CDR3 DNA is TGTGCTAGTGGTTTGACCCGATCTAGCGGACAATACTACGAGCAGTACGTC. Its protein product is CASGLTRSSGQYYEQYV.

The chain couples TRBV19 to TRBJ2-4; D is unclear. The CDR3 runs 13 residues. V was cut by 6 bases and J by 6 bases, with 12 bases left in between. From germline, CDR1 is LNHDA and CDR2 SQIVND (reference sequence). The CDR3 region has the DNA TGTGCCAGTAGCGGGCTATTCCCAAACATTCAGTACTTC. Amino acid sequence: CASSGLFPNIQYF.

The chain joins TRBV7-2 to TRBJ1-1, with 11 bases matching TRBD1. This CDR3 has 15 amino acids. Germline trimming cut 5 bases from V and 3 bases from J; bases unmatched to any gene: 5. CDR1 and CDR2 (germline): SGHTA, FQGNSA. The CDR3 DNA sequence: TGTGCCAGCAGCGCCCGGACAGGGGGCGACACTGAAGCTTTCTTT. Amino acid sequence: CASSARTGGDTEAFF.

This clonotype was seen a handful of times. Written as DNA, the CDR3 is TGTGCCAGCAGAATGACGGGACAGAGTTATGGCTACACCTTC. Protein product: CASRMTGQSYGYTF. V and J are TRBV27 and TRBJ1-2; 7 bases agree with TRBD1. The V gene's germline CDR1 is MNHEY and CDR2 SMNVEV (reference sequence). This CDR3 contains 14 residues. V lost 6 bases to trimming and J lost 5 bases; unmatched junction nucleotides: 9.

The chain employs TRBV28 and TRBJ2-7, with 10 bases lining up with TRBD1. Germline V CDR1 and CDR2: MDHEN, SYDVKM. This CDR3 spans 14 amino acids. V trimming: 8 bases; J trimming: 7 bases; junction bases outside the gene matches: 11. The DNA for the CDR3 is TGTGCCAGCCATAGGGACAGGGGAGTTGGAGAGCAGTACGTC. Translated: CASHRDRGVGEQYV.

This clonotype was detected only a few times. The V call is TRBV11-2, the J call TRBJ2-3, with TRBD2 matching 14 bases. CDR3 length: 19 residues. In germline, CDR1 is SGHAT, CDR2 FQNNGV. J was trimmed by 5 bases and V by 0 bases; bases with no gene match: 10. CDR3 in DNA: TGTGCCAGCAGCTTAGACTTTTGGGGGACTAGCGGGAGAGGAGATACGCAGTATTTT. It encodes CASSLDFWGTSGRGDTQYF.

This clonotype was found a few times. J is TRBJ2-2 and V is TRBV12-3 or TRBV12-4; D not certain. V lost 0 bases, J lost 11 bases, and 10 bases lay in between. The CDR3 is made up of 13 amino acids. CDR3 loop: CASSLAIQYELFF. In DNA form, the CDR3 reads TGTGCCAGCAGTTTAGCGATACAGTATGAGCTGTTTTTT.

V and J are TRBV3-1 and TRBJ1-4; D not certain. The CDR3 runs to 15 residues. V was clipped by 0 bases and J by 8 bases, with 13 bases between them. The V gene's germline CDR1 is LGHDT and CDR2 YNNKEL (reference sequence). CDR3 in DNA: TGTGCCAGCAGCCAAGATTACTCCCTGGAGGAAAAACTGTTTTTT. It specifies CASSQDYSLEEKLFF.

This chain connects TRBV2 to TRBJ2-1; D is perhaps TRBD2 (7 bases). CDR1 is SNHLY and CDR2 is FYNNEI in the germline V gene. Deletions cut 5 bases from V and 1 base from J, with 27 bases between. The length of the CDR3 is 20 residues. This chain's CDR3 is CASSIMGGRGRGGSYNEQFF. The CDR3 coding sequence is TGTGCCAGCAGTATTATGGGGGGAAGGGGGAGGGGAGGATCCTACAATGAGCAGTTCTTC.

The chain is built from TRBV2 and TRBJ2-5; a weak D match, TRBD2 (5 bases). The last part of the DNA fits TRBJ2-7 better; the J call may be wrong. Germline V gene data show CDR1 as SNHLY and CDR2 as FYNNEI. This CDR3 is built from 13 residues. CDR3 sequence: CASLIDGTYEQYF. The CDR3 DNA follows: TGTGCCAGCCTTATCGACGGGACCTACGAGCAGTACTTC.

This clonotype appeared many times. The chain has TRBV7-2 and TRBJ2-1; 7 bases line up with TRBD2. Germline trimming cut 5 bases from V and 4 bases from J; bases unmatched to any gene: 8. The CDR3 runs 15 residues. Per the germline V gene, CDR1 is SGHTA and CDR2 is FQGNSA. DNA for the CDR3: TGTGCCAGCAGCACCGACGGTAGCGGGTACAATGAGCAGTTCTTC. This codes for CASSTDGSGYNEQFF.

This clonotype was picked up a small number of times. The rearrangement links TRBV14 to TRBJ1-4; D not resolved. This CDR3 region has 13 residues. Per germline, CDR1 SGHDN and CDR2 FVKESK. Trimming cost V 5 bases and J 7 bases, with 11 bases left between them. CDR3 protein: CASSFTRVEKLFF. The DNA for the CDR3 is TGTGCCAGCAGCTTCACTCGGGTTGAAAAACTGTTTTTT.

This chain connects TRBV28 to TRBJ2-3; D might be TRBD2 (6 bases). The V end was cut by 3 bases, the J end by 3 bases, with 10 bases between. The CDR3 has 14 residues. Germline values: CDR1 MDHEN, CDR2 SYDVKM. Here the CDR3 DNA reads TGTGCCAGCAGTTTTGGAGGGGTGACAGATACGCAGTATTTT. This codes for CASSFGGVTDTQYF.

V usage is TRBV28 and J usage is TRBJ1-2; D might be TRBD1 (6 bases). Deletions cut 5 bases from V and 4 bases from J, with 17 bases between. CDR1 and CDR2 (germline): MDHEN, SYDVKM. The CDR3 runs 15 residues. Here the CDR3 reads CASSPPGHRTYGYTF. The CDR3 region has the DNA TGTGCCAGCAGTCCTCCGGGACACCGGACCTATGGCTACACCTTC.

The J gene is TRBJ2-6, the V gene TRBV4-3; TRBD1 is a possible D gene (6 bases). This CDR3 region has 16 residues. Germline lookup yields CDR1 LGHNA and CDR2 YSLEER. Trimming took 6 bases from V and 0 from J, leaving 12 bases between them. The CDR3 coding sequence is TGCGCCAGCAGTCAGGACAGTAGCTCTGGGGCCAACGTCCTGACTTTC. This translates into CASSQDSSSGANVLTF.

The chain is built from TRBV3-1 and TRBJ2-3, with no clear D. CDR3 size: 17 residues. Germline values: CDR1 LGHDT, CDR2 YNNKEL (reference sequence). The V end was cut by 1 base, the J end by 3 bases, with 17 bases between. In DNA, the CDR3 is TGTGCCAGCAGCCAAGCGTCGGCCTACGTCTGGACAGATACGCAGTATTTT. Translation: CASSQASAYVWTDTQYF.

This clonotype was seen a handful of times. A read error may produce the germline difference seen at one junction end. The chain recombines TRBV28 with TRBJ2-5; 11 bases fit TRBD2. CDR1 and CDR2 (germline): MDHEN, SYDVKM. The CDR3 is made up of 16 amino acids. In DNA form, the CDR3 reads TGTGCCAGCAGTTTACCTACGACGGGACTAGCGGTCAAGTTAATCTTC. Its protein product is CASSLPTTGLAVKLIF.

This chain uses TRBV20-1 with TRBJ1-4, with a weak D call TRBD1 (6 bases). From germline, CDR1 is DFQATT and CDR2 SNEGSKA (reference sequence). V was cut by 4 bases and J by 0 bases, with 9 bases left in between. The CDR3 runs 14 residues. The CDR3 protein is CSAMRGSTNEKLFF. The CDR3 DNA follows: TGCAGTGCTATGAGGGGGTCAACTAATGAAAAACTGTTTTTT.

This clonotype has at least ten counts. The chain's CDR3 is CSVGQGAGETQYF. CDR3 DNA: TGCAGCGTAGGACAGGGGGCTGGGGAGACCCAGTACTTC. This chain connects TRBV29-1 to TRBJ2-5, with TRBD1 matching over 11 bases. V was clipped by 6 bases and J by 5 bases; unmatched bases: 5. Germline V gives CDR1 SQVTM, CDR2 ANQGSEA. This CDR3 has 13 residues.

Ten or more counts support this clonotype. The chain employs TRBV7-9 and TRBJ2-7, with TRBD2 matching 9 bases. V gave up 5 bases and J gave up 2 bases; unmatched junction bases: 4. Germline V lookup: CDR1 SEHNR, CDR2 FQNEAQ (reference sequence). The CDR3 sequence is 14 residues long. CDR3 protein: CASSPSGGTYEQYF. CDR3 nucleotide sequence: TGTGCCAGCAGCCCCAGCGGGGGGACCTACGAGCAGTACTTC. The full variable domain, its missing parts supplied by reference TRBV7-9 and TRBJ2-7, is DTGVSQNPRHKITKRGQNVTFRCDPISEHNRLYWYRQTLGQGPEFLTYFQNEAQLEKSRLLSDRFSAERPKGSFSTLEIQRTEQGDSAMYLCASSPSGGTYEQYFGPGTRLTVT.

There are a few counts of this clonotype. The gene calls are TRBV7-9 and TRBJ2-1; D not certain. Per germline, CDR1 SEHNR and CDR2 FQNEAQ (reference sequence). This CDR3 is 13 amino acids long. V was cut by 1 base and J by 10 bases, with 11 bases left in between. The CDR3: CASSLGPSREQFF. The DNA of the CDR3 is TGTGCCAGCAGCTTAGGCCCTAGTAGGGAGCAGTTCTTC.

J is TRBJ1-4 and V is TRBV7-9; D gene ambiguous. There are 13 residues in the CDR3. CDR1 is SEHNR, CDR2 FQNEAQ, per germline (reference sequence). V shed 5 bases and J shed 12 bases, with 16 bases lying between them. The CDR3 spells CASSPWVGHQLFF. CDR3 nucleotide sequence: TGTGCCAGCAGCCCCTGGGTCGGCCATCAACTGTTTTTT.

This clonotype was detected a few times. The CDR3 DNA sequence: TGTGCCACCAGCAGGGACTGGACCTACGAGCAGTACTTC. Translated: CATSRDWTYEQYF. The rearrangement joins TRBV15 to TRBJ2-7; TRBD2 might be the D (5 bases). The CDR3 loop spans 13 amino acids. V lost 3 bases and J lost 2, with 8 bases in between. The V gene's germline CDR1 is LNHNV and CDR2 YYDKDF (reference sequence).